The 15 T cell receptor beta chains below were found in one sample sequenced in a study of graft-versus-host responses after intestinal transplantation. Assay used: immunoSEQ multiplex PCR; TCRdb lists only in-frame clones, some missing. The sample gives about 39,000 clones, over 90% of which show up once; approximately 20% is in the top ten. Antigens of these TCRs are unknown. The source material was unstimulated CD8+ T cells sorted from spleen or lymph node cells, sampled before transplant. The source of these receptors is a human donor who was the organ donor for an intestinal transplant.

The chain is built from TRBV28 and TRBJ2-3; TRBD2 agrees at 10 bases. The germline CDR1 and CDR2 sequences are MDHEN and SYDVKM. V shed 2 bases, J shed 5 bases, and the junction held 16 bases outside the gene matches. This CDR3 is 19 amino acids long. Written as DNA, the CDR3 is TGTGCCAGCAGTTTACCCCGGACTAGCGGCAACCTACGTGAAGATACGCAGTATTTT. Translating it yields CASSLPRTSGNLREDTQYF.

V gene TRBV29-1 combines with J gene TRBJ2-7, with D uncertain. Per germline, CDR1 SQVTM and CDR2 ANQGSEA. The CDR3 spans 10 residues. Trimming took 4 bases from V and 3 from J, leaving 4 bases between them. In nucleotides, the CDR3 is TGCAGCGTTGGAGACTACGAGCAGTACTTC. Amino acid sequence: CSVGDYEQYF.

The rearrangement links TRBV21-1 to TRBJ1-1; the DNA was not used to check the table's D call, TRBD1. TRBV21-1 is marked as a pseudogene. The CDR3 spans 16 residues. CDR3 region: CASSKNRGRTETEAFF. The CDR3 nucleotides read TGTGCCAGCAGCAAAAATAGGGGGCGCACGGAGACTGAAGCTTTCTTT.

The J gene is TRBJ2-7, the V gene TRBV7-2, with TRBD1 matching 9 bases. The trim removed 1 base at V and 3 bases at J, leaving 10 bases unmatched. CDR1 SGHTA and CDR2 FQGNSA come from the germline V gene. The CDR3 is 17 residues long. The CDR3 region is CASSLDAGTGLYYEQYF. Written as DNA, the CDR3 is TGTGCCAGCAGCTTAGACGCCGGGACAGGGCTCTACTACGAGCAGTACTTC.

The chain is built from TRBV6-5 and TRBJ2-7, with 9 nucleotides matching TRBD1. V was pared by 2 bases and J by 7 bases, with 12 bases of the junction left unmatched. This CDR3 contains 16 residues. Germline CDR1 is MNHEY and CDR2 is SVGAGI. In DNA form, the CDR3 reads TGTGCCAGCAGTTACCTCTACCCAGGACAGGGGCAGGAGCAGTACTTC. Its translation: CASSYLYPGQGQEQYF.

V is TRBV4-1 and J is TRBJ1-5, with unresolved D. This CDR3 contains 12 residues. V lost 1 base and J lost 7, with 5 bases in between. Germline V CDR1 and CDR2: MGHRA, YSYEKL. The CDR3 is CASSQGSQPQHF. CDR3 in DNA: TGCGCCAGCAGCCAAGGATCACAGCCCCAGCATTTT.

This chain connects TRBV4-2 to TRBJ2-5; D not resolved. The J call may not be correct, given that the DNA end is closer to TRBJ2-7. Germline CDR1 and CDR2: LGHNA and YNFKEQ. The CDR3 length is 13 residues. The CDR3 DNA is TGTGCCAGCAGCCAAGATCTAACCTACGAGCAGTACTTC. It encodes CASSQDLTYEQYF.

This chain links TRBV4-2 with TRBJ2-7, with D perhaps TRBD2 (5 bases). CDR1 LGHNA and CDR2 YNFKEQ come from the germline V gene. The CDR3 has 15 amino acids. The V gene lost 4 bases and the J gene lost 3 bases, with 16 bases spanning the gap. CDR3 sequence: CASSRVSGPIYEQYF. In DNA form, the CDR3 reads TGTGCCAGCAGCCGAGTAAGCGGCCCGATCTACGAGCAGTACTTC.

This rearrangement joins TRBV9 to TRBJ2-7, with D hard to call. V lost 4 bases, J lost 5 bases, and 10 bases lay in between. Per germline, CDR1 SGDLS and CDR2 YYNGEE. The CDR3 covers 12 residues. CDR3: CASSPSGNEQYF. CDR3 coding DNA: TGTGCCAGCAGCCCGAGTGGGAACGAGCAGTACTTC.

Concerning this clone: Sequence at one end of the junction differs from germline and may be a read error. The chain employs TRBV5-4 and TRBJ2-5; D might be TRBD1 or TRBD2, each matching 5 bases. The length of the CDR3 is 15 residues. Germline V gives CDR1 SGHNT, CDR2 YYREEE (reference sequence). The CDR3 coding sequence is TGTGCCAGCGGCTTGAGTGGGACGCACCAAGAGACCCAGTACTTC. Translated, it gives CASGLSGTHQETQYF. The variable domain in full, completed from reference TRBV5-4 and TRBJ2-5, reads ETGVTQSPTHLIKTRGQQVTLRCSSQSGHNTVSWYQQALGQGPQFIFQYYREEENGRGNFPPRFSGLQFPNYSSELNVNALELDDSALYLCASGLSGTHQETQYFGPGTRLLVL.

The J gene is TRBJ2-1, the V gene TRBV28; TRBD2 matches 10 bases. Trimming at V came to 2 bases and at J to 6 bases, leaving 1 base not matched to a gene. Germline CDR1 is MDHEN and CDR2 is SYDVKM. The CDR3 length is 14 residues. DNA of the CDR3: TGTGCCAGCAGTTTACTAGCGGGGGTCAATGAGCAGTTCTTC. Amino acids: CASSLLAGVNEQFF.

Only a few counts were recorded for this clone. The chain recombines TRBV13 with TRBJ2-1, with 9 bases lining up with TRBD2. With V trimmed by 5 bases and J by 5 bases, 7 bases remained unmatched. This CDR3 comprises 15 residues. CDR1 and CDR2 from the germline V gene are PRHDT and FYEKMQ (reference sequence). CDR3 sequence reads: CASSLSGSINNEQFF. The CDR3 DNA sequence: TGTGCCAGCAGCCTTAGCGGGAGTATCAACAATGAGCAGTTCTTC.

For the CDR3, the DNA is TGCAGTGCGGACCCTGATACGCAGTATTTT. Its translation is CSADPDTQYF. J is TRBJ2-3 and V is TRBV20-1; no reliable D call. Trimming stripped 6 bases from V and 6 bases from J, with 7 bases between. Germline CDR1 and CDR2: DFQATT and SNEGSKA (reference sequence). The CDR3 has 10 amino acids.

Points on this clone: Other DNA sequences within the sample encode an identical CDR3. The J gene is TRBJ2-7, the V gene TRBV12-5; D possibly corresponds to TRBD2 (7 bases). Trimming cost V 1 base and J 4 bases, with 23 bases left between them. Germline CDR1 and CDR2: LGHNT and FRNRAP. There are 18 residues in the CDR3. As DNA, the CDR3 is TGTGCTAGTGGTTTGGGAGAGGGGGGGGTAAGGATTTTATACGAGCAGTACTTC. It is translated as CASGLGEGGVRILYEQYF. The entire variable domain, with the rest obtained from reference TRBV12-5 and TRBJ2-7, is as follows: DARVTQTPRHKVTEMGQEVTMRCQPILGHNTVFWYRQTMMQGLELLAYFRNRAPLDDSGMPKDRFSAEMPDATLATLKIQPSEPRDSAVYFCASGLGEGGVRILYEQYFGPGTRLTVT.

The chain links TRBV28 to TRBJ1-5; D remains unclear. The CDR3 covers 11 residues. The V gene's germline CDR1 is MDHEN and CDR2 SYDVKM. The V end lost 3 bases, the J end lost 6 bases, and 3 bases lay between the germline ends. The CDR3 DNA reads TGTGCCAGCAGTTTGGGTCAGCCCCAGCATTTT. Its translation is CASSLGQPQHF.